The clone carrying this T cell receptor (beta chain) was detected a few times. TCRdb's table, derived via immunoSEQ multiplex PCR, lists solely in-frame clones and lacks some. The table lists 160,000 or so clones, approximately 90% of them singletons. The data stem from a study of T cell responses to AZD1222 COVID-19 vaccine. The CDR3 is 16 amino acids. The germline V gene encodes CDR1 MNHEY and CDR2 SMNVEV (reference sequence). V shed 2 bases and J shed 0 bases, with 14 bases lying between them. The receptor comes from an adult in good health. Sequenced material: peripheral blood, taken on day 0 of AZD1222 vaccination. The V call is TRBV27, the J call TRBJ2-7; D unclear. CDR3 amino acids: CASSLNRKKDSYEQYF. The CDR3 bases are TGTGCCAGCAGTTTAAATCGAAAGAAGGACTCCTACGAGCAGTACTTC.